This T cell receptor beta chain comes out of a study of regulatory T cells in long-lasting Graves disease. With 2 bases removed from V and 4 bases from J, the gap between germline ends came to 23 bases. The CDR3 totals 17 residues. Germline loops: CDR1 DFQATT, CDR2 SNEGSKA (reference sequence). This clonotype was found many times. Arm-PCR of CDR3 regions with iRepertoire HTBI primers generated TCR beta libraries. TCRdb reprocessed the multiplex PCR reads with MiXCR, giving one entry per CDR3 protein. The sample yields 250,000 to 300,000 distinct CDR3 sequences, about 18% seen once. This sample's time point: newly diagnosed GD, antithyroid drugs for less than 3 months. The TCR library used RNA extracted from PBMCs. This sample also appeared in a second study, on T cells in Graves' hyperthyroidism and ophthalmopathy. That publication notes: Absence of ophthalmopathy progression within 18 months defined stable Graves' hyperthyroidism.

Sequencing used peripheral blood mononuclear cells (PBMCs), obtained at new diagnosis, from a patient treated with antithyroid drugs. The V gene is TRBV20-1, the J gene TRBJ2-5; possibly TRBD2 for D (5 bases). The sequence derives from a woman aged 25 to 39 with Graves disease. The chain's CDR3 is CSARIRGYDSFGETQYF. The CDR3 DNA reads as TGCAGTGCTAGAATAAGAGGGTACGACTCCTTCGGAGAGACCCAGTACTTC.